The rows below give T cell receptor beta chains drawn from one sample of a study of blood T cells in healthy people across ages. TCRdb recomputed calls from the 5' RACE reads with MiXCR, one row per CDR3 protein. The table shows some 1.8 million distinct CDR3 sequences, with approximately 40% occurring only once. The sequenced sample consisted of blood. The receptors derive from a human donor in good health. Each CDR3 is given with its conserved first and last residue. The D gene is left open where the match is weak. Clone sizes are given selectively: once, few, many, or a class where the clone is expanded.

v_gene,abundance,d_gene,j_gene,CDR3aa,CDR3nt
TRBV20-1,NA,NA,TRBJ2-7,CSARGIFSYEQYF,TGCAGTGCTAGAGGTATTTTCTCCTACGAGCAGTACTTC
TRBV28,NA,TRBD1,TRBJ1-2,CASSPLGTGRENTF,TGTGCCAGCAGCCCCCTAGGGACAGGGCGAGAGAACACCTTC
TRBV15,few,NA,TRBJ2-3,CATSRVPGSTDTQYF,TGTGCCACCAGCAGAGTCCCAGGTTCCACAGATACGCAGTATTTT
TRBV10-3,few,NA,TRBJ2-7,CAISESPGQIYEQYF,TGTGCCATCAGTGAATCTCCGGGACAAATCTACGAGCAGTACTTC
TRBV5-1,NA,TRBD1,TRBJ1-1,CASSLDRAENTEAFF,TGCGCCAGCAGCTTAGACAGGGCCGAGAACACTGAAGCTTTCTTT
TRBV9,many,TRBD2,TRBJ2-1,CASSAQLAGRLYNEQFF,TGTGCCAGCAGCGCGCAACTAGCGGGACGTCTCTACAATGAGCAGTTCTTC
TRBV6-5,few,NA,TRBJ2-7,CASSYRPPQRGSGYEQYF,TGTGCCAGCAGTTACAGACCTCCGCAACGGGGTTCAGGCTACGAGCAGTACTTC
TRBV14,NA,NA,TRBJ1-1,CASSQLRKTEAFF,TGTGCCAGCAGCCAATTAAGAAAAACTGAAGCTTTCTTT
TRBV28,few,NA,TRBJ2-3,CASSLRGLGGTDTQYF,TGTGCCAGCAGTTTACGGGGTCTCGGAGGCACAGATACGCAGTATTTT
TRBV6-5,NA,TRBD1,TRBJ1-6,CASSRGTGRMGSPLHF,TGTGCCAGCAGCCGCGGGACAGGGAGAATGGGTTCACCCCTCCACTTT
TRBV7-2,NA,TRBD1,TRBJ1-1,CASSLGTGGYYTEAFF,TGTGCCAGCAGCTTAGGGACAGGGGGCTACTACACTGAAGCTTTCTTT
TRBV10-3,few,TRBD2,TRBJ2-7,CAISDSGEDYEQYF,TGTGCCATCAGTGATAGCGGGGAGGACTACGAGCAGTACTTC
TRBV14,NA,NA,TRBJ1-2,CASSQVSAFGYGYTF,TGTGCCAGCAGCCAAGTTTCAGCTTTTGGCTATGGCTACACCTTC
TRBV20-1,NA,TRBD2,TRBJ2-1,CSAREPSGGVNEQFF,TGCAGTGCTAGAGAACCGAGCGGGGGTGTGAATGAGCAGTTCTTC
TRBV12-3/TRBV12-4,NA,NA,TRBJ1-1,CASSPAGPRVTEAFF,TGTGCCAGCAGCCCGGCGGGGCCCAGGGTCACTGAAGCTTTCTTT
TRBV6-2/TRBV6-3,NA,NA,TRBJ1-5,CASSYLENQPQHF,TGTGCCAGCAGTTACTTGGAAAATCAGCCCCAGCATTTT
TRBV29-1,NA,NA,TRBJ2-2,CSGAKDTGELFF,TGCAGCGGAGCGAAAGACACCGGGGAGCTGTTTTTT
TRBV6-6,few,TRBD1,TRBJ1-2,CASSHIGQGGFYTF,TGTGCCAGCAGCCACATCGGGCAGGGGGGCTTCTACACCTTC
TRBV12-3/TRBV12-4,many,TRBD1,TRBJ2-1,CASTGGSYNEQFF,TGTGCCAGCACAGGGGGCTCATACAATGAGCAGTTCTTC
TRBV7-2,NA,NA,TRBJ2-3,CASSRPDGVGTDTQYF,TGTGCCAGCAGCCGACCGGACGGGGTGGGCACAGATACGCAGTATTTT
TRBV4-1,few,NA,TRBJ2-1,CASSQAVALSSYNEQFF,TGCGCCAGCAGCCAAGCAGTAGCGCTGAGCTCCTACAATGAGCAGTTCTTC
TRBV7-2,NA,TRBD2,TRBJ2-7,CASSKETSYYEQYF,TGTGCCAGCAGTAAAGAGACTAGCTACTACGAGCAGTACTTC
TRBV20-1,NA,TRBD2,TRBJ2-5,CSTRGAGGSGGAGHQETQYF,TGCAGTACTAGAGGGGCGGGTGGTAGCGGGGGGGCTGGGCACCAAGAGACCCAGTACTTC
TRBV7-2,NA,TRBD2,TRBJ2-3,CASSPSRQRGPRSTDTQYF,TGTGCCAGCAGCCCTTCGCGGCAGCGGGGGCCCCGTAGCACAGATACGCAGTATTTT
TRBV12-3/TRBV12-4,once,NA,TRBJ2-5,CASRLSARCTKQYF,TGTGCCAGCCGTCTTTCCGCACGGTGTACGAAGCAGTACTTC
TRBV24-1,few,TRBD1,TRBJ2-3,CATSEGTVGDTQYF,TGTGCCACCAGTGAAGGGACAGTAGGAGATACGCAGTATTTT
TRBV28,few,TRBD1,TRBJ2-7,CASRNRGFYEQYF,TGTGCCAGCAGGAACAGGGGATTCTACGAGCAGTACTTC
TRBV20-1,NA,NA,TRBJ1-2,CSAQLTSGEGYGYTF,TGCAGTGCTCAGCTCACCTCAGGGGAGGGCTATGGCTACACCTTC
TRBV12-3/TRBV12-4,few,NA,TRBJ2-1,CATSPVAHNEQFF,TGTGCCACTAGCCCGGTGGCGCACAATGAGCAGTTCTTC
TRBV12-3/TRBV12-4,NA,TRBD1,TRBJ1-4,CASLRTGEHGKLFF,TGTGCCAGCCTACGGACAGGGGAGCATGGAAAACTGTTTTTT
TRBV7-2,few,NA,TRBJ1-2,CASQYRAGLGYTF,TGTGCCAGCCAGTATAGGGCAGGTCTAGGCTACACCTTC
TRBV7-8,NA,TRBD1,TRBJ2-5,CASSLIGGPGTGGETQYF,TGTGCCAGCAGCTTAATAGGAGGACCCGGGACAGGGGGGGAGACCCAGTACTTC
TRBV5-1,many,NA,TRBJ2-6,CASSLLAGANVLTF,TGCGCCAGCAGCTTGTTGGCCGGGGCCAACGTCCTGACTTTC
TRBV7-9,few,NA,TRBJ2-5,CASSLNYPDLETQYF,TGTGCCAGCAGCTTAAACTACCCCGACCTGGAGACCCAGTACTTC
TRBV5-1,few,NA,TRBJ2-6,CASSLRNSGANVLTF,TGCGCCAGCAGCTTGAGGAACTCTGGGGCCAACGTCCTGACTTTC
TRBV10-3,few,TRBD1,TRBJ2-5,CAISEGTGAIQETQYF,TGTGCCATCAGTGAGGGGACAGGGGCGATCCAAGAGACCCAGTACTTC
TRBV29-1,NA,NA,TRBJ2-1,CSSAAGLAYNEQFF,TGCAGCTCCGCGGCGGGTTTGGCCTACAATGAGCAGTTCTTC
TRBV6-4,NA,NA,TRBJ2-1,CASSHIPGNEQFF,TGTGCCAGCAGCCACATTCCGGGAAATGAGCAGTTCTTC
TRBV12-3/TRBV12-4,NA,NA,TRBJ2-7,CASSSLGRVRDEQYF,TGTGCCAGCAGTTCTCTTGGCAGGGTGAGAGACGAGCAGTACTTC
TRBV2,NA,TRBD1,TRBJ1-2,CASSTGTGFGYTF,TGTGCCAGCAGTACCGGGACAGGGTTTGGCTACACCTTC
TRBV28,few,TRBD2,TRBJ2-1,CASSRLAGPYNEQFF,TGTGCCAGCAGTCGCCTAGCGGGGCCGTACAATGAGCAGTTCTTC
TRBV7-2,once,NA,TRBJ2-1,CASSVVFGNEQFF,TGTGCCAGCAGCGTGGTTTTTGGCAATGAGCAGTTCTTC
TRBV9,NA,NA,TRBJ1-2,CASSVGAGGPYYGYTF,TGTGCCAGCAGCGTAGGGGCCGGGGGGCCCTACTATGGCTACACCTTC
TRBV15,few,TRBD2,TRBJ2-1,CATSKGLAGMINSYNEQFF,TGTGCCACCAGCAAGGGACTAGCGGGGATGATAAACTCCTACAATGAGCAGTTCTTC